This TCR beta chain is drawn from a study of T-cell memory formation after mild COVID-19. Study-wide results and caveats: CD4+ bias marked clones expanding day 15 to 37, unlike balanced contracting clones. A subset of responding clones appeared in pre-infection memory, suggesting cross-reactive memory joined. CM and EM subsets held most contracting CD4+ clones; EMRA held CD8+ ones.

TCRalpha and TCRbeta libraries used 5'RACE with constant-segment primers and UMIs. TCRdb re-derived calls from the 5' RACE reads in MiXCR, one entry per CDR3 protein. This repertoire shows about 33,000 distinct CDR3 sequences, more than 20% found once; its top ten account for over 1.5%. The table lists this clonotype with many counts. What it recognizes is unknown. Germline and junction disagree at one end, which may indicate a read error. Germline lookup yields CDR1 SGHRS and CDR2 YFSETQ. The CDR3 has 13 residues. Sample: PBMCs or a T cell subset sorted from them (not recorded which). The receptor was isolated from an adult who had mild COVID-19 (a few samples of this study predate the infection). Cell type and time point are not known. V gene TRBV5-1 combines with J gene TRBJ2-7; D gene ambiguous. CDR3 coding DNA: TGCGACAGCAGCTACGGAGACTCCTACGAGCAGTACTTC. Translating it yields CDSSYGDSYEQYF.